This T cell receptor (beta chain) was sequenced for a study of blood T cells in healthy people across ages. Together with a sample-barcoded 5' primer, a J-beta primer mix was included in a second PCR lasting about 6 to 11 cycles. TCRdb re-called the 5' RACE reads through MiXCR, storing one row per CDR3 protein. The table records roughly 1,300,000 distinct CDR3 sequences, roughly 60% of them present only once. The germline V gene has CDR1 DFQATT and CDR2 SNEGSKA (reference sequence). The CDR3 is 13 residues long. V lost 5 bases and J lost 6; bases outside the gene matches: 10. The clonotype was recovered from a man younger than 30 in good health. Sequencing input: blood. This chain links TRBV20-1 with TRBJ2-7; 7 bases map to TRBD2. Here the CDR3 DNA reads TGCAGTGCTGATACTAGCGTCCGTGGCGAGCAGTACTTC. This sequence encodes CSADTSVRGEQYF.